The rows below give T cell receptor beta chains drawn from one sample of a study of OX40 agonist ivuxolimab in advanced cancers. Profiling relied on immunoSEQ multiplex PCR, and the TCRdb table lists in-frame clones only, not all of them. The repertoire consists of about 36,000 clones, with about 78% occurring once and the leading ten covering around 13%. Sequences were derived from CD4+ or CD8+ T cells sorted from blood, sampled in a trial of the OX40 agonist ivuxolimab. The receptors here all came from an adult with an advanced solid tumor such as melanoma, head and neck, liver or kidney cancer. Each CDR3 is given with its conserved first and last residue. Each record gives: D gene, CDR3 length, J gene, V gene, clone size, CDR3 DNA, CDR3 protein. D genes are given only for firm matches. Rows may omit the clone size; those that give it use once, few, many or a size class.

D gene: -
CDR3 length: 16
J gene: TRBJ2-1
V gene: TRBV5-1
clone size: -
CDR3 DNA: TGCGCCAGCAGCTTGGGAGAGTTACTTTCGAACAATGAGCAGTTCTTC
CDR3 protein: CASSLGELLSNNEQFF

D gene: -
CDR3 length: 13
J gene: TRBJ2-1
V gene: TRBV28
clone size: -
CDR3 DNA: TGTGCCAGCACCCCCGGGCGGGCGGATGAGCAGTTCTTC
CDR3 protein: CASTPGRADEQFF

D gene: -
CDR3 length: 16
J gene: TRBJ2-3
V gene: TRBV6-5
clone size: -
CDR3 DNA: TGTGCCAGCAGTTACGGCTTGCAACCTAGCACAGATACGCAGTATTTT
CDR3 protein: CASSYGLQPSTDTQYF

D gene: TRBD2
CDR3 length: 18
J gene: TRBJ2-5
V gene: TRBV4-1
clone size: -
CDR3 DNA: TGCGCCAGCAGCCGCGGGACTAGCGGGAGGGGGGGCCAAGAGACCCAGTACTTC
CDR3 protein: CASSRGTSGRGGQETQYF

D gene: -
CDR3 length: 15
J gene: TRBJ2-3
V gene: TRBV27
clone size: -
CDR3 DNA: TGTGCCAGCAGTTCGAGAGGCGTGTTGGCAGATACGCAGTATTTT
CDR3 protein: CASSSRGVLADTQYF

D gene: -
CDR3 length: 13
J gene: TRBJ1-1
V gene: TRBV2
clone size: -
CDR3 DNA: TGTGCCTCCAATCAGGGAGGAAGAGGTGAAGCTTTCTTT
CDR3 protein: CASNQGGRGEAFF

D gene: -
CDR3 length: 14
J gene: TRBJ1-5
V gene: TRBV10-2
clone size: -
CDR3 DNA: TGCGCCAGCAGCGTCGGGGGGATCAATCAGCCCCAGCATTTT
CDR3 protein: CASSVGGINQPQHF

D gene: -
CDR3 length: 14
J gene: TRBJ1-2
V gene: TRBV6-6
clone size: -
CDR3 DNA: TGTGCCAGCAGTTATGGTGTCGGCGGGGATGGCTACACCTTC
CDR3 protein: CASSYGVGGDGYTF

D gene: TRBD2
CDR3 length: 17
J gene: TRBJ2-5
V gene: TRBV7-9
clone size: -
CDR3 DNA: TGTGCCAGCAGCTCCCGGACTAGCGGGGGCATCGCGGAGACCCAGTACTTC
CDR3 protein: CASSSRTSGGIAETQYF

D gene: TRBD1
CDR3 length: 15
J gene: TRBJ2-3
V gene: TRBV11-2
clone size: -
CDR3 DNA: TGTGCCAGCAGCAACGACAGGGGAGACGTAGATACGCAGTATTTT
CDR3 protein: CASSNDRGDVDTQYF

D gene: TRBD1
CDR3 length: 15
J gene: TRBJ2-5
V gene: TRBV2
clone size: once
CDR3 DNA: TGTGCCAGCAGTGAATCCCAGGGGGCGCAAGAGACCCAGTACTTC
CDR3 protein: CASSESQGAQETQYF

D gene: -
CDR3 length: 16
J gene: TRBJ2-1
V gene: TRBV19
clone size: -
CDR3 DNA: TGTGCCAGTAGTATAACCAGTTCAAGCTCCTACAATGAGCAGTTCTTC
CDR3 protein: CASSITSSSSYNEQFF

D gene: -
CDR3 length: 14
J gene: TRBJ2-2
V gene: TRBV19
clone size: -
CDR3 DNA: TGTGCCAGTAGTCCCCTGGCGGACACCGGGGAGCTGTTTTTT
CDR3 protein: CASSPLADTGELFF

D gene: TRBD1
CDR3 length: 16
J gene: TRBJ2-1
V gene: TRBV2
clone size: -
CDR3 DNA: TGTGCCAGCAGCGATGGACAGGGTAAATCCCACAATGAGCAGTTCTTC
CDR3 protein: CASSDGQGKSHNEQFF

D gene: -
CDR3 length: 13
J gene: TRBJ2-7
V gene: TRBV28
clone size: -
CDR3 DNA: TGTGCCAGCAAGACGGGGACCCCCTACGAGCAGTACTTC
CDR3 protein: CASKTGTPYEQYF

D gene: TRBD1
CDR3 length: 15
J gene: TRBJ1-2
V gene: TRBV7-2
clone size: -
CDR3 DNA: TGTGCCAGCAGCCCCCAACAGGGGGTCTCCTATGGCTACACCTTC
CDR3 protein: CASSPQQGVSYGYTF

D gene: TRBD2
CDR3 length: 15
J gene: TRBJ2-7
V gene: TRBV5-1
clone size: -
CDR3 DNA: TGCGCCAGCAGCCCTGGACTAGCGGCCGCCTACGAGCAGTACTTC
CDR3 protein: CASSPGLAAAYEQYF

D gene: -
CDR3 length: 14
J gene: TRBJ1-1
V gene: TRBV19
clone size: -
CDR3 DNA: TGTGCCAGTAGTATTTATGGGCGGAACACTGAAGCTTTCTTT
CDR3 protein: CASSIYGRNTEAFF

D gene: -
CDR3 length: 12
J gene: TRBJ1-1
V gene: TRBV30
clone size: once
CDR3 DNA: TGTGCCTGGGTCGCCATGAACACTGAAGCTTTCTTT
CDR3 protein: CAWVAMNTEAFF

D gene: -
CDR3 length: 13
J gene: TRBJ1-2
V gene: TRBV2
clone size: few
CDR3 DNA: TGTGCTACCGAAAGAGTCGGGGGTTCGGGCTACACCTTC
CDR3 protein: CATERVGGSGYTF

D gene: -
CDR3 length: 12
J gene: TRBJ2-7
V gene: TRBV6-6
clone size: few
CDR3 DNA: TGTGCCAGCTCAGCCTTATCAGTTGAGCAGTACTTC
CDR3 protein: CASSALSVEQYF

D gene: -
CDR3 length: 14
J gene: TRBJ2-7
V gene: TRBV27
clone size: -
CDR3 DNA: TGTGCCAGCAGTACAAACAGGGACTCCTACGAGCAGTACTTC
CDR3 protein: CASSTNRDSYEQYF

D gene: -
CDR3 length: 14
J gene: TRBJ2-2
V gene: TRBV5-5
clone size: -
CDR3 DNA: TGTGCCAGCAGCTTGGAGGGGCCCACCGGGGAGCTGTTTTTT
CDR3 protein: CASSLEGPTGELFF